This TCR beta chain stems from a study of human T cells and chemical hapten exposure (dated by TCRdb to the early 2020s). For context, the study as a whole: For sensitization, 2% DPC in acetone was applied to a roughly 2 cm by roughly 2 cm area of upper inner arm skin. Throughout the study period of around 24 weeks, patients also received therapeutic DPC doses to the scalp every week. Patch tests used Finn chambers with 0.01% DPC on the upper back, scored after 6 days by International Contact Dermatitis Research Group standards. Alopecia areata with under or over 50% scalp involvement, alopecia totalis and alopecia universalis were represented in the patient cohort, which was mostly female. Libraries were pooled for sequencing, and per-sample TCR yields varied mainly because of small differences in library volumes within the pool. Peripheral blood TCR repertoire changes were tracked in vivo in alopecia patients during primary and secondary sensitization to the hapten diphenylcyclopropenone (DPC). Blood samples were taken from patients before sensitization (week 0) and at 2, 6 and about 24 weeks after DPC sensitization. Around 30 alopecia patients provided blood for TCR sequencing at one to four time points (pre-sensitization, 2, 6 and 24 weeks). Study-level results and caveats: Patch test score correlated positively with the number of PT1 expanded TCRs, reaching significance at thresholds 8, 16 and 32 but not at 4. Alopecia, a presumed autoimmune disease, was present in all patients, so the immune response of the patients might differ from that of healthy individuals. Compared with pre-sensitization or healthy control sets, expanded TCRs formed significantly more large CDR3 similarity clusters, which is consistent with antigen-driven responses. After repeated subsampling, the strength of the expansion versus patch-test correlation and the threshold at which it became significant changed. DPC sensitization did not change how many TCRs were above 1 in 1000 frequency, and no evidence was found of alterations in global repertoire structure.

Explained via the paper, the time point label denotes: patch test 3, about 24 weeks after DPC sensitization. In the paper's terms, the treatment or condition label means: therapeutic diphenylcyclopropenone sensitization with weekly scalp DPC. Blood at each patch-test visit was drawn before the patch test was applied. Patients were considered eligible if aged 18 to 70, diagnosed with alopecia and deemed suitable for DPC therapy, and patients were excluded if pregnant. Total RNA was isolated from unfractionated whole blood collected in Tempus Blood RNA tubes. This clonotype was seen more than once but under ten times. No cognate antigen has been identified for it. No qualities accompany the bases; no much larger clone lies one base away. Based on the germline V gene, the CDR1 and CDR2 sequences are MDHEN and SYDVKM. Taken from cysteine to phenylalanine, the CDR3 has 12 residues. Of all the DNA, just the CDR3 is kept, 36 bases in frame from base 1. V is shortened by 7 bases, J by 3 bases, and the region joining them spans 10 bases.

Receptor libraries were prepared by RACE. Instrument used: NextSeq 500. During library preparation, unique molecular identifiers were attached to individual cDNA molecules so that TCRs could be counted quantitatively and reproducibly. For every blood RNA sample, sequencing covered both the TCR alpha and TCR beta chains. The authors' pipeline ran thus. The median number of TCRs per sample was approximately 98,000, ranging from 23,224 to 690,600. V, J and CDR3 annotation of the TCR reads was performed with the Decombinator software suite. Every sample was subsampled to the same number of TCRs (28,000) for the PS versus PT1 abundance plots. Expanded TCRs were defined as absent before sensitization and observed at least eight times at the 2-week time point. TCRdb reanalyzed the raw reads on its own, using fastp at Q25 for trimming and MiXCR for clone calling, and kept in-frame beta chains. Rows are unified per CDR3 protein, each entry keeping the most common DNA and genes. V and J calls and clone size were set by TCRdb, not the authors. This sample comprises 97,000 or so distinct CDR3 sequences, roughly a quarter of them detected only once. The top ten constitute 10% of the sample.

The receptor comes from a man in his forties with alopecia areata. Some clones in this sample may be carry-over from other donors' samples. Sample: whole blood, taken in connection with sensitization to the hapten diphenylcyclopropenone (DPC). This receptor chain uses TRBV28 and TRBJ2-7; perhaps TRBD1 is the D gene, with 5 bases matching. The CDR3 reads CASTSGIYEQYF. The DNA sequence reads TGTGCCAGCACATCAGGGATCTACGAGCAGTACTTC.